The source of this T cell receptor beta chain is a study of cytomegalovirus exposure and HLA in healthy donors. Points on this clone: Its antigen is unidentified.

Study-wide results and caveats: Follow-up analysis later connected one missense variant in DCLRE1C with trimming of TCR beta V- and J-genes. Only CMV serostatus was available as immune exposure information.

The junction had 1 base not matched to a gene; V was cut back by 5 bases and J by 6 bases. Germline CDR1 is MNHEY and CDR2 is SVGAGI. The CDR3 consists of 13 residues. It was with 60 Vbeta and 13 Jbeta primers that the PCR ran. Generated by immunoSEQ multiplex PCR, the TCRdb table keeps only in-frame clones and is missing some. The listing records around 40,000 clones. The sequence derives from a man aged 30 to 45 in good health and CMV-seronegative. Sequenced sample: PBMCs. The chain has TRBV6-5 and TRBJ2-1, with 10 bases aligning to TRBD2. The CDR3 bases are TGTGCCAGCAGTCTAGCGGGAGTCAATGAGCAGTTCTTC. It is translated as CASSLAGVNEQFF.